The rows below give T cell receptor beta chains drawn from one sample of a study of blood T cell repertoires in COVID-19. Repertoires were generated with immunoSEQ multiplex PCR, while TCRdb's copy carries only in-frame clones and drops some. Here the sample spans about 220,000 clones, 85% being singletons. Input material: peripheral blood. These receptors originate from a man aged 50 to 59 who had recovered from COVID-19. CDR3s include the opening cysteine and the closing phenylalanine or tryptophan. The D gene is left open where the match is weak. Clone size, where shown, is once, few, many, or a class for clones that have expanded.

cdr3_aa: CASSVLGQGRQPQHF; cdr3_nt: TGTGCCAGCAGTGTCCTGGGACAGGGACGACAGCCCCAGCATTTT; d_call: TRBD1; j_call: TRBJ1-5; clone_size: .; v_call: TRBV28
cdr3_aa: CASSLDDRALNSYNSPLHF; cdr3_nt: TGTGCCAGCAGTCTCGACGACAGGGCTTTGAACTCCTATAATTCACCCCTCCACTTT; d_call: TRBD1; j_call: TRBJ1-6; clone_size: .; v_call: TRBV27
cdr3_aa: CASSSLWTGEGNEQYF; cdr3_nt: TGTGCCAGCAGTTCCTTATGGACAGGGGAAGGGAACGAGCAGTACTTC; d_call: TRBD1; j_call: TRBJ2-7; clone_size: .; v_call: TRBV28
cdr3_aa: CASSPTGAGELFF; cdr3_nt: TGCGCCAGCAGCCCGACAGGGGCCGGGGAGCTGTTTTTT; d_call: TRBD1; j_call: TRBJ2-2; clone_size: .; v_call: TRBV5-1
cdr3_aa: CASSPLKRDSGNTIYF; cdr3_nt: TGTGCCAGCTCACCACTGAAACGGGACTCTGGAAACACCATATATTTT; d_call: .; j_call: TRBJ1-3; clone_size: .; v_call: TRBV18
cdr3_aa: CSVRGQGNTEAFF; cdr3_nt: TGCAGCGTTCGCGGACAGGGGAACACTGAAGCTTTCTTT; d_call: TRBD1; j_call: TRBJ1-1; clone_size: .; v_call: TRBV29-1
cdr3_aa: CASSLAGNTGELFF; cdr3_nt: TGTGCCAGCAGTTTAGCAGGGAACACCGGGGAGCTGTTTTTT; d_call: .; j_call: TRBJ2-2; clone_size: once; v_call: TRBV27
cdr3_aa: CASSRTGQGGNTIYF; cdr3_nt: TGTGCCAGCAGCCGGACGGGACAGGGCGGAAACACCATATATTTT; d_call: TRBD1; j_call: TRBJ1-3; clone_size: .; v_call: TRBV3-1/TRBV3-2
cdr3_aa: CATSDGKGALSTDTQYF; cdr3_nt: TGTGCCACCAGTGATGGAAAGGGGGCCTTGAGCACAGATACGCAGTATTTT; d_call: TRBD1; j_call: TRBJ2-3; clone_size: .; v_call: TRBV24-1
cdr3_aa: CASSAGQGPSYGYTF; cdr3_nt: TGTGCCAGTAGTGCGGGACAGGGCCCCAGCTATGGCTACACCTTC; d_call: TRBD1; j_call: TRBJ1-2; clone_size: .; v_call: TRBV19
cdr3_aa: CASSLYRQEQETQYF; cdr3_nt: TGTGCCAGCAGCTTATATCGACAGGAGCAAGAGACCCAGTACTTC; d_call: .; j_call: TRBJ2-5; clone_size: .; v_call: TRBV7-8
cdr3_aa: CASSVSHTGLNTEAFF; cdr3_nt: TGCGCCAGCAGTGTGTCCCACACAGGGCTGAACACTGAAGCTTTCTTT; d_call: .; j_call: TRBJ1-1; clone_size: .; v_call: TRBV10-2
cdr3_aa: CASSHNRGDTEAFF; cdr3_nt: TGTGCCAGCAGCCACAACAGGGGAGACACTGAAGCTTTCTTT; d_call: TRBD1; j_call: TRBJ1-1; clone_size: .; v_call: TRBV5-4
cdr3_aa: CASSFGQHNSPLHF; cdr3_nt: TGTGCCAGCAGTTTTGGGCAGCATAATTCACCCCTCCACTTT; d_call: .; j_call: TRBJ1-6; clone_size: .; v_call: TRBV28
cdr3_aa: CASSQTSDGTQYF; cdr3_nt: TGTGCCAGCAGCCAGACTAGCGACGGGACCCAGTACTTC; d_call: TRBD2; j_call: TRBJ2-5; clone_size: .; v_call: TRBV4-2
cdr3_aa: CSATGDRVSYGYTF; cdr3_nt: TGCAGCGCTACTGGGGACAGGGTGAGCTATGGCTACACCTTC; d_call: TRBD1; j_call: TRBJ1-2; clone_size: .; v_call: TRBV29-1
cdr3_aa: CASSIDLGQPVEQYF; cdr3_nt: TGTGCCAGTAGTATAGATCTGGGACAGCCTGTGGAGCAGTACTTC; d_call: TRBD1; j_call: TRBJ2-7; clone_size: .; v_call: TRBV19
cdr3_aa: CATSDPRAIYNEQFF; cdr3_nt: TGTGCCACCAGTGACCCCAGGGCAATCTACAATGAGCAGTTCTTC; d_call: .; j_call: TRBJ2-1; clone_size: .; v_call: TRBV24-1
cdr3_aa: CASGGIAGVGTGELFF; cdr3_nt: TGTGCCAGCGGTGGCATAGCGGGAGTCGGAACCGGGGAGCTGTTTTTT; d_call: TRBD2; j_call: TRBJ2-2; clone_size: .; v_call: TRBV28
cdr3_aa: CASLTRDRGHEQYF; cdr3_nt: TGTGCCAGCTTGACCCGGGACAGGGGCCACGAGCAGTACTTC; d_call: TRBD1; j_call: TRBJ2-7; clone_size: .; v_call: TRBV28
cdr3_aa: CASSLGGTKYF; cdr3_nt: TGTGCCAGCAGTCTCGGGGGAACTAAGTACTTC; d_call: .; j_call: TRBJ2-7; clone_size: once; v_call: TRBV12-3/TRBV12-4
cdr3_aa: CARIGLASETQYF; cdr3_nt: TGTGCCAGAATAGGACTAGCGTCGGAGACCCAGTACTTC; d_call: TRBD2; j_call: TRBJ2-5; clone_size: .; v_call: TRBV5-3
cdr3_aa: CASSPGVLYEQYF; cdr3_nt: TGCGCCAGCAGTCCAGGGGTGCTATACGAGCAGTACTTC; d_call: .; j_call: TRBJ2-7; clone_size: many; v_call: TRBV10-1
cdr3_aa: CASSPEMGQGTGANVLTF; cdr3_nt: TGTGCCAGTAGTCCGGAGATGGGACAGGGCACTGGGGCCAACGTCCTGACTTTC; d_call: TRBD1; j_call: TRBJ2-6; clone_size: few; v_call: TRBV19
cdr3_aa: CASSASGSTDTQYF; cdr3_nt: TGTGCCAGCAGCGCGAGCGGGAGTACAGATACGCAGTATTTT; d_call: TRBD2; j_call: TRBJ2-3; clone_size: once; v_call: TRBV9
cdr3_aa: CAISGAGTGGDEQYF; cdr3_nt: TGTGCCATCAGTGGAGCCGGGACAGGGGGCGACGAGCAGTACTTC; d_call: TRBD1; j_call: TRBJ2-7; clone_size: .; v_call: TRBV10-3
cdr3_aa: CASRFPAFF; cdr3_nt: TGTGCCAGCCGTTTCCCGGCTTTCTTT; d_call: .; j_call: TRBJ1-1; clone_size: .; v_call: TRBV27
cdr3_aa: CASSVGQGVTDTQYF; cdr3_nt: TGTGCCAGCAGCGTAGGTCAGGGCGTAACAGATACGCAGTATTTT; d_call: .; j_call: TRBJ2-3; clone_size: .; v_call: TRBV9
cdr3_aa: CASSLGGLAGDNF; cdr3_nt: TGCGCCAGCAGCTTGGGGGGACTAGCGGGAGACAACTTC; d_call: TRBD2; j_call: TRBJ2-5; clone_size: .; v_call: TRBV5-1
cdr3_aa: CASSISDRGKGEWETQYF; cdr3_nt: TGTGCCAGTAGTATATCGGACAGGGGTAAGGGTGAATGGGAGACCCAGTACTTC; d_call: TRBD1; j_call: TRBJ2-5; clone_size: .; v_call: TRBV19
cdr3_aa: CASSRTNNEQFF; cdr3_nt: TGTGCCAGCAGCAGGACTAACAATGAGCAGTTCTTC; d_call: .; j_call: TRBJ2-1; clone_size: .; v_call: TRBV6-5
cdr3_aa: CASSHPRGNTEAFF; cdr3_nt: TGTGCCAGCAGCCACCCCAGGGGGAACACTGAAGCTTTCTTT; d_call: .; j_call: TRBJ1-1; clone_size: .; v_call: TRBV4-2
cdr3_aa: CASSLDRDRGNNQPQHF; cdr3_nt: TGTGCCAGCAGCTTAGATAGGGACAGGGGGAACAATCAGCCCCAGCATTTT; d_call: TRBD1; j_call: TRBJ1-5; clone_size: .; v_call: TRBV7-9
cdr3_aa: CASSPPFRSTEAFF; cdr3_nt: TGTGCCAGCTCACCACCGTTCAGATCCACTGAAGCTTTCTTT; d_call: .; j_call: TRBJ1-1; clone_size: few; v_call: TRBV18
cdr3_aa: CASSLGPGLEYNEQFF; cdr3_nt: TGTGCCAGCAGTTTGGGTCCAGGACTAGAATACAATGAGCAGTTCTTC; d_call: TRBD2; j_call: TRBJ2-1; clone_size: .; v_call: TRBV27
cdr3_aa: CASSEFSSSYNEQFF; cdr3_nt: TGTGCCAGCAGTGAGTTTTCGAGCTCCTACAATGAGCAGTTCTTC; d_call: .; j_call: TRBJ2-1; clone_size: .; v_call: TRBV6-1
cdr3_aa: CASSLDRGIGELFF; cdr3_nt: TGTGCCAGCAGCTTAGACAGGGGGATCGGGGAGCTGTTTTTT; d_call: TRBD1; j_call: TRBJ2-2; clone_size: .; v_call: TRBV11-2
cdr3_aa: CASSLSGTGWWYGYTF; cdr3_nt: TGTGCCAGCAGCTTGAGCGGGACAGGGTGGTGGTATGGCTACACCTTC; d_call: TRBD1; j_call: TRBJ1-2; clone_size: many; v_call: TRBV5-4
cdr3_aa: CASSHPDSAAYEQYF; cdr3_nt: TGTGCCAGCAGTCACCCCGACAGCGCTGCCTACGAGCAGTACTTC; d_call: .; j_call: TRBJ2-7; clone_size: .; v_call: TRBV28
cdr3_aa: CASSPNSSGTRLLYF; cdr3_nt: TGTGCCAGTAGTCCCAACTCCTCCGGGACACGACTTTTGTACTTC; d_call: .; j_call: TRBJ2-5; clone_size: .; v_call: TRBV19